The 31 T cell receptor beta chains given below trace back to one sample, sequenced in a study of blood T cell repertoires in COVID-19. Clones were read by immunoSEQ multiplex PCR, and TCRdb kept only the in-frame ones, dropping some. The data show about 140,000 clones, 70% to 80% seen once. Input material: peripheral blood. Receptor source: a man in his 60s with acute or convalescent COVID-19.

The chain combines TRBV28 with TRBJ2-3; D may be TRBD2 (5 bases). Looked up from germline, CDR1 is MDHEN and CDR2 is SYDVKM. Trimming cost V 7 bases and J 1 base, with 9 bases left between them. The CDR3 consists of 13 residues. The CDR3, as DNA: TGTGCCAGCATACCACTAGGCACAGATACGCAGTATTTT. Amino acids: CASIPLGTDTQYF.

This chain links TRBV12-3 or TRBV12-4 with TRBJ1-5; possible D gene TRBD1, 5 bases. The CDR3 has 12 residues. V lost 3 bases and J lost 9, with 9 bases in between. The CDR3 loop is CASSFSGGPQHF. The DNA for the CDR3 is TGTGCCAGCAGTTTTTCGGGGGGGCCCCAGCATTTT.

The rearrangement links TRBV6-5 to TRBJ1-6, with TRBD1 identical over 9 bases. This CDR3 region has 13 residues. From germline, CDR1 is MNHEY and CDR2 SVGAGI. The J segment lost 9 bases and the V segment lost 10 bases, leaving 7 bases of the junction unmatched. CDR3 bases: TGTGCCACACGGACAGGGGATATTTCACCCCTCCACTTT. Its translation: CATRTGDISPLHF.

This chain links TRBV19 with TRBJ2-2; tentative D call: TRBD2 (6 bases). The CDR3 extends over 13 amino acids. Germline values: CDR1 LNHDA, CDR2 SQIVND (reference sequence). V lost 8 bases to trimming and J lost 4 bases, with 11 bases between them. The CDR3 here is CASGGRFTGELFF. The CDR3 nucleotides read TGTGCCAGTGGAGGGAGATTCACCGGGGAGCTGTTTTTT.

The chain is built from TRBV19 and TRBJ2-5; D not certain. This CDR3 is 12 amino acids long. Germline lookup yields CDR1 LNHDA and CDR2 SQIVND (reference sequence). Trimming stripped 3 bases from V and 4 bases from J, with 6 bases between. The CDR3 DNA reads TGTGCCAGTAGTATCGGGTTAGAGACCCAGTACTTC. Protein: CASSIGLETQYF. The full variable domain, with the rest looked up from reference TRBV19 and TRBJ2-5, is DGGITQSPKYLFRKEGQNVTLSCEQNLNHDAMYWYRQDPGQGLRLIYYSQIVNDFQKGDIAEGYSVSREKKESFPLTVTSAQKNPTAFYLCASSIGLETQYFGPGTRLLVL.

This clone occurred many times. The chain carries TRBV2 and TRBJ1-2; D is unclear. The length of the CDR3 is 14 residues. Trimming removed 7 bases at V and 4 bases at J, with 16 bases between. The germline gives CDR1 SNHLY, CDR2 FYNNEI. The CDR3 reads CASIPQINSYGYTF. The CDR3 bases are TGTGCCAGCATTCCCCAAATAAACTCCTATGGCTACACCTTC.

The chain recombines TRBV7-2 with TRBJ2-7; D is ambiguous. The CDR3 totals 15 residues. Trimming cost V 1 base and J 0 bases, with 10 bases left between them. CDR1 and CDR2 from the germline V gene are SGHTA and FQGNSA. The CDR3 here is CASSLEKLTSYEQYF. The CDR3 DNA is TGTGCCAGCAGCTTAGAAAAGCTAACCTCCTACGAGCAGTACTTC.

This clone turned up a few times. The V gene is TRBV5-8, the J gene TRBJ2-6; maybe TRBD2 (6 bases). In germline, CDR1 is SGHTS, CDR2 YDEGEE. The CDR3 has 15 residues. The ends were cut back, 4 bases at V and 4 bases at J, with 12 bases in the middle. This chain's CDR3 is CASSPGGSGANVLTF. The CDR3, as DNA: TGTGCCAGCAGCCCTGGGGGGTCCGGGGCCAACGTCCTGACTTTC.

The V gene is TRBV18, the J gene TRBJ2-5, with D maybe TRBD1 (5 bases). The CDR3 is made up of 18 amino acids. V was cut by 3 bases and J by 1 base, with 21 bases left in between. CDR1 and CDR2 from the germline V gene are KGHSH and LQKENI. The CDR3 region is CASSPAEGVHIGQETQYF. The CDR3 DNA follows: TGTGCCAGCTCACCCGCTGAAGGGGTCCACATCGGCCAAGAGACCCAGTACTTC.

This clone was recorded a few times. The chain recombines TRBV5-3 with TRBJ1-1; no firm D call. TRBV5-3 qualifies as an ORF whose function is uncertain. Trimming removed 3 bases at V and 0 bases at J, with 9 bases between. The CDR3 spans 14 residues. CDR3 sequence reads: CARSSSTLNTEAFF. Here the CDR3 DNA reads TGTGCCAGAAGCTCCTCGACACTGAACACTGAAGCTTTCTTT.

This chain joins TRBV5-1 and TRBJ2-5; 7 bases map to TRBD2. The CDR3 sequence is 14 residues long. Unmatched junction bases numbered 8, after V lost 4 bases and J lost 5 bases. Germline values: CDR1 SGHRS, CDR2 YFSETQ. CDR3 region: CASSDGRISETQYF. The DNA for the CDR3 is TGCGCCAGCAGCGACGGGAGGATTTCTGAGACCCAGTACTTC.

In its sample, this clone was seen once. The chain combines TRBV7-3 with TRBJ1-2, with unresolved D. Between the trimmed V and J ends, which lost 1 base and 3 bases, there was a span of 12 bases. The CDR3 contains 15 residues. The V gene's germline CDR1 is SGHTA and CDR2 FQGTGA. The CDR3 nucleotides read TGTGCCAGCAGCTTAATCGGCGGGCTAGACTATGGCTACACCTTC. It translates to CASSLIGGLDYGYTF.

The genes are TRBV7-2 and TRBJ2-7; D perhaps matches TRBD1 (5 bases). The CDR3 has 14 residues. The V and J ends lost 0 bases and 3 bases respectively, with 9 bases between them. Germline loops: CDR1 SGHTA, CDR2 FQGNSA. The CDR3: CASSLAAGNYEQYF. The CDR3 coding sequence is TGTGCCAGCAGCTTAGCCGCAGGGAACTACGAGCAGTACTTC.

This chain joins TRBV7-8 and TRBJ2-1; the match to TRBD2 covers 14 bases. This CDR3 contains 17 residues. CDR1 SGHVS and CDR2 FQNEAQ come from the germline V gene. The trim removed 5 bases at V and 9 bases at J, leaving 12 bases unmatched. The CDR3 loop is CASSPQGLAGGKFEQFF. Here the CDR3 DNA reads TGTGCCAGCAGCCCACAAGGACTAGCGGGAGGAAAGTTTGAGCAGTTCTTC.

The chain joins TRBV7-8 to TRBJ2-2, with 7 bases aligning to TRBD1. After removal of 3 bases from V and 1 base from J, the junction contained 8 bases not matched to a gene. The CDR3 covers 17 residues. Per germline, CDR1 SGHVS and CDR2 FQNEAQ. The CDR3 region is CASSFTYRGQNTGELFF. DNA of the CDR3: TGTGCCAGCAGCTTCACGTACAGGGGCCAGAACACCGGGGAGCTGTTTTTT.

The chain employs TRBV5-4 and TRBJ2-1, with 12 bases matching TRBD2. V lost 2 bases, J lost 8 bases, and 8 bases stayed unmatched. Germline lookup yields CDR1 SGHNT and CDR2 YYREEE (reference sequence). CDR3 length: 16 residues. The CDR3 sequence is CASSFSLAGGSYEQFF. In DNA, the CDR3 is TGTGCCAGCAGCTTCTCTCTAGCGGGAGGGAGCTATGAGCAGTTCTTC.

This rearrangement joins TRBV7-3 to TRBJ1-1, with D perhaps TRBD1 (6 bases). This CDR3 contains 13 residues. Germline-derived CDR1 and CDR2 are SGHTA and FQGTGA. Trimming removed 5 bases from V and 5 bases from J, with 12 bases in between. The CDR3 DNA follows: TGTGCCAGCAGCACAGGGAAGGCGACTGAAGCTTTCTTT. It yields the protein CASSTGKATEAFF.

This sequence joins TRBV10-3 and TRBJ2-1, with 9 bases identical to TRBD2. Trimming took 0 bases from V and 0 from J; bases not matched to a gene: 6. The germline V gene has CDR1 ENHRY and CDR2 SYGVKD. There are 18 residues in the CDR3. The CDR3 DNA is TGTGCCATCAGTGAGTCGACCAGCGGGAGGAGCTCCTACAATGAGCAGTTCTTC. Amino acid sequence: CAISESTSGRSSYNEQFF.

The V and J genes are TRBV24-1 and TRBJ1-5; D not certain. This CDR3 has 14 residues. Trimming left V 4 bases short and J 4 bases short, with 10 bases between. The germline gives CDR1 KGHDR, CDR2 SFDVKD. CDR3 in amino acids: CATSEPQTNQPQHF. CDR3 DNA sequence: TGTGCCACCAGTGAACCCCAGACAAATCAGCCCCAGCATTTT.

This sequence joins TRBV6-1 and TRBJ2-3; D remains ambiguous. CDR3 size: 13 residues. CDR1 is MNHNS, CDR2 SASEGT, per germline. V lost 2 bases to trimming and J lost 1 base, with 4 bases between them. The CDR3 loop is CASSELGTDTQYF. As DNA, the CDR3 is TGTGCCAGCAGTGAACTAGGCACAGATACGCAGTATTTT.

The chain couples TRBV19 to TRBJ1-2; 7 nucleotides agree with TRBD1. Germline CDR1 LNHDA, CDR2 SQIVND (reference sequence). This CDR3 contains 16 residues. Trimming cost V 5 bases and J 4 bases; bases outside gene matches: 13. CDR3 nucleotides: TGTGCCAGTAGTGTGATCTCGCCAGGGGGAAGCTATGGCTACACCTTC. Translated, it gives CASSVISPGGSYGYTF.

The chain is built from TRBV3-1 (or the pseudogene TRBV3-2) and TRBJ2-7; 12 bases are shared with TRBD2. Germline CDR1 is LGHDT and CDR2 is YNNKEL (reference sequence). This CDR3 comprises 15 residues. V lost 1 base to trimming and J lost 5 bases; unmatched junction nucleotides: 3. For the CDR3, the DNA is TGTGCCAGCAGCCAAGGACTAGCGGGAGCTGACGAGCAGTACTTC. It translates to CASSQGLAGADEQYF.

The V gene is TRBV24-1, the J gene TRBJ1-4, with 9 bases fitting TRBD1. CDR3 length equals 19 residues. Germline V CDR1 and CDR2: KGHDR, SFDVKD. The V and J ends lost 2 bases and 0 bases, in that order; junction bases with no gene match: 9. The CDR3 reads CATSDYPGQGCSTNEKLFF. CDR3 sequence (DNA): TGTGCCACCAGTGATTATCCGGGACAGGGATGTTCAACTAATGAAAAACTGTTTTTT.

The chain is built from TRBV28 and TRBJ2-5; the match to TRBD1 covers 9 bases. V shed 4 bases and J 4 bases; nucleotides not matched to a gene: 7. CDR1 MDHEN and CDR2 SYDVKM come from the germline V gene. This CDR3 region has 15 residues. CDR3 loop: CASSSPGTGRETQYF. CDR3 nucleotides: TGTGCCAGCAGTTCCCCCGGGACAGGGAGAGAGACCCAGTACTTC.

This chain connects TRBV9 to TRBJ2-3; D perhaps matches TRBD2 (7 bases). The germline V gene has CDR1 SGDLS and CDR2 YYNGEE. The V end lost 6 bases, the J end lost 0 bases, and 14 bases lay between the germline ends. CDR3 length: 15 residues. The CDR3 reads CASTLGGESTDTQYF. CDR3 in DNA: TGTGCCAGCACTCTAGGGGGGGAAAGCACAGATACGCAGTATTTT.

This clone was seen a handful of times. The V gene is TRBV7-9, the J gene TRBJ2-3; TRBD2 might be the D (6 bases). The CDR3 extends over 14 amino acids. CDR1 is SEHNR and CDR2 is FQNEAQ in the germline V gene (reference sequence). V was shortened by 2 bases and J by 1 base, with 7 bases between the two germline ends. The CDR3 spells CASSLSGGTDTQYF. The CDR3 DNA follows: TGTGCCAGCAGCTTATCGGGGGGCACAGATACGCAGTATTTT.

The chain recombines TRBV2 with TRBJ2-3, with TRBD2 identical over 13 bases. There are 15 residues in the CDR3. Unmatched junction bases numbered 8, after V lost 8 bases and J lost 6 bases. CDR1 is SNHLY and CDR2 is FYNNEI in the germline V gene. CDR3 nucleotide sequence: TGTGCCAGCGTAGCAGGACTAGCGGGAGCCGATACGCAGTATTTT. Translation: CASVAGLAGADTQYF. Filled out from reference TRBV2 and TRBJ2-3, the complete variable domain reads EPEVTQTPSHQVTQMGQEVILRCVPISNHLYFYWYRQILGQKVEFLVSFYNNEISEKSEIFDDQFSVERPDGSNFTLKIRSTKLEDSAMYFCASVAGLAGADTQYFGPGTRLTVL.

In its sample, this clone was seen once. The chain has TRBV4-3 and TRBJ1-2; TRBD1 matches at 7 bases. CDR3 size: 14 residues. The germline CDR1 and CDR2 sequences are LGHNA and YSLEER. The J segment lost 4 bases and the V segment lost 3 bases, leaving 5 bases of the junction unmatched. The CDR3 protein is CASSQSGGSYGYTF. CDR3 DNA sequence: TGCGCCAGCAGCCAGTCAGGGGGAAGCTATGGCTACACCTTC.

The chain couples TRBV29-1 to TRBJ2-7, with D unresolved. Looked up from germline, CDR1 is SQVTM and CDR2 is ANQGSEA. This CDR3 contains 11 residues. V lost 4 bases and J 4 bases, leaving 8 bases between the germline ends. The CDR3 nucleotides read TGCAGCGTTGGACATACATACGAGCAGTACTTC. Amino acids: CSVGHTYEQYF.

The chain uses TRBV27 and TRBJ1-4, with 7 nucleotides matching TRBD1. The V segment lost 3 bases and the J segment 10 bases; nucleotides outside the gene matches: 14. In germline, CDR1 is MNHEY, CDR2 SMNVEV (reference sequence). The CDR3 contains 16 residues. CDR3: CASSFSTTGRLGKLFF. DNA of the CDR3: TGTGCCAGCAGTTTTTCCACGACAGGGCGATTGGGAAAACTGTTTTTT.

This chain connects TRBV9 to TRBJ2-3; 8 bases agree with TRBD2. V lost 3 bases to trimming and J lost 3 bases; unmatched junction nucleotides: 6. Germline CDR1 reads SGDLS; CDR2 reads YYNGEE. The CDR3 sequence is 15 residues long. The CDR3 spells CASSGAGVGTDTQYF. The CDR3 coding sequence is TGTGCCAGCAGCGGAGCGGGAGTGGGGACAGATACGCAGTATTTT.